This T cell receptor beta chain was captured by sequencing in a study of shared clonotypes between healthy human individuals. Researchers partitioned CD4+ cells into CD45RA+ naive and CD45RA-negative memory subsets. As concerns this clone: Its antigen is as yet unknown.

The study's findings and limits: Naive subsets, compared against memory subsets, generally had larger estimated richness values.

V was trimmed by 5 bases and J by 10 bases, leaving 13 bases between them. The V gene's germline CDR1 is WNHNN and CDR2 SYGVQD (reference sequence). CDR3 size: 12 residues. Authors' analysis steps: For the immunoSEQ data, sequences were junction-only without quality scores, so filtering differed. Produced via immunoSEQ multiplex PCR; TCRdb's table is partial and in-frame only. The D gene and trimming were derived from the DNA, and the V and J assignments and clone size from that table. There are around 2.1 million clones in the sample; under 97% occur only once, and 0.13% lies in the top ten. Sequenced material: naive CD4+ T cells sorted from blood. Subset described: CD45RA+ positively selected. The receptor comes from a young man in good health. The chain links TRBV10-1 to TRBJ2-3; D call uncertain. The CDR3: CASSLDRVAQYF. CDR3 nucleotide sequence: TGCGCCAGCAGTCTCGATAGAGTTGCGCAGTATTTT.